The 11 T cell receptor beta chains in this list originate from one sample, sequenced in a study of molecular identifiers for immune sequencing clone quantification. TCRdb reprocessed the PCR reads with MiXCR, giving one entry per CDR3 protein. The sample records under 350,000 distinct CDR3 sequences, roughly a quarter being singletons. The specimen sequenced was naive CD8+ T cells from blood, with Jurkat cell RNA spiked in. Subset reported: FACS-sorted CD8+CD4-CCR7+CD45RA+ naive T cells. The receptors originated from a human donor in good health. Some libraries in this study had Jurkat cell RNA spiked in.

Points on this clonotype: Because it lacks the conserved phenylalanine or tryptophan at the end, this CDR3 is likely a read error. The genes are TRBV27 and TRBJ2-3, with TRBD1 identical over 10 bases. In germline, CDR1 is MNHEY, CDR2 SMNVEV (reference sequence). After removal of 5 bases from V and 3 bases from J, the junction contained 8 bases not matched to a gene. CDR3 length: 16 residues. The CDR3 is CASSPPPGQGTDTQYL. For the CDR3, the DNA is TGTGCCAGCAGTCCCCCCCCGGGACAGGGGACAGATACGCAGTATCTT.

A note on this clonotype: A much bigger clone sits one base away, suggesting this may be a read error. The genes are TRBV4-1 and TRBJ1-1; TRBD1 agrees at 7 bases. Germline CDR1 reads MGHRA; CDR2 reads YSYEKL. V gave up 8 bases and J gave up 1 base; unmatched junction bases: 10. The CDR3 loop spans 15 amino acids. The DNA of the CDR3 is TGCGCCAGCTGCTCCCGACAGGGTCCGAACACTGAAGCTTTCTTT. It yields the protein CASCSRQGPNTEAFF.

Concerning this clonotype itself: A much larger clone lies one base from this, so it may be a read error. The V call is TRBV30, the J call TRBJ2-3; no clear D. Trimming cost V 8 bases and J 5 bases, with 8 bases left between them. Germline V gene lookup returns CDR1 GTSNPN and CDR2 SVGIG (reference sequence). The CDR3 consists of 10 residues. The CDR3 coding sequence is TGTGCCGGGATGGGAGATACGCAGTATTTT. Its translation: CAGMGDTQYF.

The chain links TRBV7-9 to TRBJ2-7; D uncertain. The CDR3 is 15 amino acids. Germline values: CDR1 SEHNR, CDR2 FQNEAQ (reference sequence). V lost 5 bases, J lost 4 bases, and 18 bases lay in between. CDR3 DNA sequence: TGTGCCAGCAGCCCGCCGCGGTTGTGGGATTACGAGCAGTACTTC. Translation: CASSPPRLWDYEQYF.

This clonotype was observed a handful of times. The genes are TRBV28 and TRBJ2-7, with D possibly being TRBD1 or TRBD2 (5 bases each). Germline V lookup: CDR1 MDHEN, CDR2 SYDVKM. CDR3 size: 13 residues. V lost 7 bases to trimming and J lost 9 bases, with 19 bases between them. The CDR3 here is CASTPSGAMRQYF. In DNA form, the CDR3 reads TGTGCCAGCACTCCCTCCGGGGCGATGAGGCAGTACTTC.

This clonotype showed up just a few times. The chain is built from TRBV6-5 and TRBJ2-3, with D perhaps TRBD1 or TRBD2 (5 bases each). Germline CDR1 MNHEY, CDR2 SVGAGI. V lost 4 bases to trimming and J lost 6 bases, with 11 bases between them. The CDR3 sequence is 13 residues long. DNA of the CDR3: TGTGCCAGCAGTTGGAGGAAGGGGGATACGCAGTATTTT. Protein product: CASSWRKGDTQYF.

This clonotype appeared once. This sequence joins TRBV5-1 and TRBJ1-4; 7 nucleotides agree with TRBD1. CDR1 is SGHRS and CDR2 is YFSETQ in the germline V gene. Trimming removed 4 bases from V and 6 bases from J; junction bases left unmatched: 12. This CDR3 has 16 residues. The CDR3 DNA sequence: TGCGCCAGCAGCCCCTTTGGACAGGATGGCGATGAAAAACTGTTTTTT. Protein: CASSPFGQDGDEKLFF.

The chain joins TRBV7-9 to TRBJ2-2; the match to TRBD2 covers 13 bases. With V trimmed by 5 bases and J by 0 bases, 15 bases remained unmatched. Germline CDR1 SEHNR, CDR2 FQNEAQ (reference sequence). CDR3 length: 21 residues. The CDR3, as DNA: TGTGCCAGCAGCCTTAGCCCAGGACTAGCGGGGGTTGACACGAACACCGGGGAGCTGTTTTTT. Protein: CASSLSPGLAGVDTNTGELFF.

The chain combines TRBV29-1 with TRBJ1-2; D uncertain. Trimming shortened V by 3 bases and J by 7 bases, and 12 bases separated the two germline ends. CDR3 length equals 12 residues. The germline V gene encodes CDR1 SQVTM and CDR2 ANQGSEA. The CDR3 region is CSVEEWKVGYTF. DNA for the CDR3: TGCAGCGTTGAGGAGTGGAAGGTTGGCTACACCTTC.

Concerning this clonotype itself: A much larger clone differs by one base, so this may be a read error. The chain couples TRBV7-2 to TRBJ2-3, with D perhaps matching TRBD2 (6 bases). CDR1 is SGHTA and CDR2 is FQGNSA in the germline V gene. CDR3 length equals 15 residues. The chain's CDR3 is CARSLAAGYRDTQYF. The CDR3 nucleotides are TGTGCCCGCAGCTTAGCGGCAGGGTATAGGGATACGCAGTATTTT.

The chain links TRBV7-2 to TRBJ2-3; 10 bases line up with TRBD2. This CDR3 is 19 amino acids long. Germline V CDR1 and CDR2: SGHTA, FQGNSA. The V and J ends lost 1 base and 4 bases, in that order; junction bases with no gene match: 14. CDR3 coding DNA: TGTGCCAGCAGCTTAGGGCCTACGGAGGTAGCGGGGGGTGCAGATACGCAGTATTTT. It specifies CASSLGPTEVAGGADTQYF.